This T cell receptor beta chain is from a study of blood T cell repertoires in COVID-19. Overall study: The United States, Italy and Spain supplied acute and convalescent COVID-19 samples. Sample material is recorded as cDNA or gDNA derived from T cells, B-cell-depleted T cells, or PBMCs.

There are 15 residues in the CDR3. In germline, CDR1 is SGHRS, CDR2 YFSETQ. The trim removed 4 bases at V and 2 bases at J, leaving 6 bases unmatched. In the original analysis: Amplification from reference gene primers served as the basis for estimated nucleated cell counts. Profiled with immunoSEQ multiplex PCR; TCRdb holds only in-frame clones, not every one. V and J calls and clone size are as listed in that table; D and trimming were resolved from the DNA. This table holds 75,000 or so clones, over 65% found once. This clone was observed a handful of times. This sequence was found in a woman older than 75 with acute or convalescent COVID-19. The chain couples TRBV5-1 to TRBJ2-1, with 7 bases aligning to TRBD2. The sample consisted of peripheral blood. CDR3 nucleotides: TGCGCCAGCAGCCGCTCTGGGGGGGCCTACAATGAGCAGTTCTTC. It is translated as CASSRSGGAYNEQFF.